This note documents a single T cell receptor beta chain sequence. The data originate from a study of control samples from healthy donors and cancer patients. The CDR3 covers 14 residues. With 4 bases clipped from V and 6 bases from J, the junction kept 4 bases outside the gene matches. Per germline, CDR1 SGDLS and CDR2 YYNGEE. Repertoires were generated with immunoSEQ multiplex PCR, while TCRdb's copy carries only in-frame clones and drops some. The data hold 60,000 to 70,000 clones, with approximately 85% observed a single time. Input material: blood. The TCR originated in a man aged 40-49 years in good health. The chain combines TRBV9 with TRBJ2-3; 11 bases are shared with TRBD2. CDR3 protein: CASSLAGGMDTQYF. The CDR3 nucleotides read TGTGCCAGCAGCTTAGCGGGAGGGATGGATACGCAGTATTTT.